One sample yielded the 25 T cell receptor beta chains listed below, sequenced in a study of shared clonotypes between healthy human individuals. The table came from immunoSEQ multiplex PCR; TCRdb's copy has only in-frame clones and leaves some out. The sample has under 1,100,000 clones, 65% to 80% seen once. Sequencing input: memory CD4+ T cells sorted from blood. Subset described: CD45RA-negative fraction. These receptors originate from a man aged 18 to 29 in good health.

CDR3 nucleotide sequence: TGCGCCAGCAGTCTTTCGACAGGGTCCTACGAGCAGTACTTC. Translating gives CASSLSTGSYEQYF. The chain recombines TRBV10-1 with TRBJ2-7; 7 nucleotides agree with TRBD1. The CDR3 runs to 14 residues. J lost 1 base, V lost 5 bases, and 5 bases had no gene match. Per germline, CDR1 WNHNN and CDR2 SYGVQD (reference sequence).

This clone was seen a single time. This rearrangement joins TRBV5-1 to TRBJ2-5; D gene unclear. Germline loops: CDR1 SGHRS, CDR2 YFSETQ. V dropped 4 bases and J dropped 5 bases, with 9 bases sitting between them. The CDR3 runs 12 residues. The CDR3 DNA reads TGCGCCAGCAGCGACCCCCCCGAGACCCAGTACTTC. Protein: CASSDPPETQYF.

The J gene is TRBJ2-3, the V gene TRBV6-5, with D maybe TRBD1 (6 bases). The V end was cut by 7 bases, the J end by 5 bases, with 19 bases between. The germline V gene encodes CDR1 MNHEY and CDR2 SVGAGI. The CDR3 sequence is 15 residues long. CDR3 region: CASTPGAINEDTQYF. CDR3 sequence (DNA): TGTGCCAGCACCCCAGGGGCAATTAACGAAGATACGCAGTATTTT.

This clone was recorded many times. The sample contains more than one DNA sequence encoding this CDR3. The rearrangement joins TRBV6-6 to TRBJ2-1; possible D gene TRBD2, 5 bases. CDR3 length: 15 residues. The ends were cut back, 7 bases at V and 1 base at J, with 14 bases in the middle. Germline V CDR1 and CDR2: MNHNY, SVGAGI (reference sequence). CDR3 region: CASTLSGPSYNEQFF. In nucleotides, the CDR3 is TGTGCCAGCACCTTAAGCGGACCTTCCTACAATGAGCAGTTCTTC.

V gene TRBV5-1 combines with J gene TRBJ1-1; D is perhaps TRBD1 (5 bases). The CDR3 sequence is 16 residues long. Germline CDR1 and CDR2: SGHRS and YFSETQ. V lost 0 bases and J lost 1, with 13 bases in between. This CDR3 is CASSLAGEGRNTEAFF. DNA of the CDR3: TGCGCCAGCAGCTTGGCCGGGGAGGGGCGGAACACTGAAGCTTTCTTT.

This clone came up a few times. Additional DNA sequences in this sample encode the identical CDR3. The rearrangement uses TRBV7-2 and TRBJ1-1, with TRBD1 identical over 8 bases. Germline V gene lookup returns CDR1 SGHTA and CDR2 FQGNSA. The CDR3 spans 14 residues. After removal of 3 bases from V and 4 bases from J, the junction contained 4 bases not matched to a gene. Here the CDR3 DNA reads TGTGCCAGCAGCTTGGGACAGGTAGCCACTGAAGCTTTCTTT. It specifies CASSLGQVATEAFF.

This clone was detected once. The J gene is TRBJ2-2, the V gene TRBV11-2; D remains ambiguous. Trimming took off 5 bases at V and 0 bases at J, with 7 bases between the two ends. The V gene's germline CDR1 is SGHAT and CDR2 FQNNGV. The CDR3 loop spans 14 amino acids. The CDR3 sequence is CASSMNSNTGELFF. The CDR3 DNA sequence: TGTGCCAGCAGCATGAATTCGAACACCGGGGAGCTGTTTTTT. Using reference TRBV11-2 and TRBJ2-2 for the parts outside the CDR3, the full variable domain is EAGVAQSPRYKIIEKRQSVAFWCNPISGHATLYWYQQILGQGPKLLIQFQNNGVVDDSQLPKDRFSAERLKGVDSTLKIQPAKLEDSAVYLCASSMNSNTGELFFGEGSRLTVL.

J is TRBJ2-7 and V is TRBV7-2; 7 positions agree with TRBD1. Germline V CDR1 and CDR2: SGHTA, FQGNSA. V was clipped by 5 bases and J by 5 bases; unmatched bases: 12. The CDR3 is 15 amino acids. The CDR3 coding sequence is TGTGCCAGCAGCCCGATATCGACAGGGCCCAACGAGCAGTACTTC. Its translation is CASSPISTGPNEQYF.

This rearrangement joins TRBV7-8 to TRBJ2-7, with TRBD1 matching over 7 bases. CDR1 is SGHVS and CDR2 is FQNEAQ in the germline V gene. This CDR3 contains 15 residues. The trim removed 0 bases at V and 3 bases at J, leaving 5 bases unmatched. CDR3 coding DNA: TGTGCCAGCAGCTTAGCGCCAGGGGGTAGCTACGAGCAGTACTTC. It is translated as CASSLAPGGSYEQYF.

The rearrangement uses TRBV18 and TRBJ2-5; weak D call: TRBD2 (5 bases). The CDR3 has 14 residues. The ends were cut back, 2 bases at V and 7 bases at J, with 14 bases in the middle. CDR1 KGHSH and CDR2 LQKENI come from the germline V gene. CDR3 in amino acids: CASSPIGNAGTQYF. The CDR3 bases are TGTGCCAGCTCACCAATCGGAAACGCGGGGACCCAGTACTTC.

The chain links TRBV11-2 to TRBJ1-1; no clear D. Germline CDR1 and CDR2: SGHAT and FQNNGV. There are 16 residues in the CDR3. V was shortened by 0 bases and J by 5 bases, with 16 bases between the two germline ends. The CDR3 coding sequence is TGTGCCAGCAGCTTAGATTTCGGAGGTCGTAGTACTGAAGCTTTCTTT. It specifies CASSLDFGGRSTEAFF.

This chain joins TRBV7-9 and TRBJ1-2, with a possible D match to TRBD1 (6 bases). Trimming took 3 bases from V and 4 from J, leaving 12 bases between them. CDR3 size: 14 residues. In germline, CDR1 is SEHNR, CDR2 FQNEAQ (reference sequence). CDR3: CASSFSGAAYGYTF. The CDR3 DNA reads as TGTGCCAGCAGCTTTTCAGGGGCGGCCTATGGCTACACCTTC.

The chain links TRBV28 to TRBJ2-7; 7 bases line up with TRBD2. Per the germline V gene, CDR1 is MDHEN and CDR2 is SYDVKM. This CDR3 is 13 amino acids long. Trimming cost V 8 bases and J 6 bases; bases outside gene matches: 10. The CDR3 DNA reads TGTGCCAGCCGGGGCGGGGAGGGAGGCGAGCAGTACTTC. It encodes CASRGGEGGEQYF.

This clone showed up just once. This sequence joins TRBV27 and TRBJ1-1; no clear D gene. This CDR3 comprises 14 residues. V was trimmed by 6 bases and J by 0 bases, leaving 11 bases between them. Germline CDR1 MNHEY, CDR2 SMNVEV (reference sequence). The CDR3 coding sequence is TGTGCCAGCAGGGAGACGGGAATGAACACTGAAGCTTTCTTT. Amino acid sequence: CASRETGMNTEAFF.

The V and J genes are TRBV5-1 and TRBJ2-1; D is perhaps TRBD1 (5 bases). V lost 0 bases, J lost 4 bases, and 14 bases lay in between. The V gene's germline CDR1 is SGHRS and CDR2 YFSETQ. The CDR3 totals 16 residues. CDR3 amino acids: CASSLAGNLGYNEQFF. Written as DNA, the CDR3 is TGCGCCAGCAGCTTGGCAGGGAATTTAGGTTACAATGAGCAGTTCTTC.

This rearrangement joins TRBV6-6 to TRBJ2-7, with TRBD2 matching over 8 bases. With 4 bases clipped from V and 2 bases from J, the junction kept 4 bases outside the gene matches. The CDR3 extends over 14 amino acids. CDR1 and CDR2 from the germline V gene are MNHNY and SVGAGI (reference sequence). Here the CDR3 reads CASSSLAAPYEQYF. The DNA of the CDR3 is TGTGCCAGCAGTTCACTAGCGGCCCCCTACGAGCAGTACTTC.

The rearrangement links TRBV30 to TRBJ2-2; TRBD1 aligns across 7 bases. This CDR3 is 13 amino acids long. Germline V CDR1 and CDR2: GTSNPN, SVGIG (reference sequence). J gave up 2 bases and V 8 bases, and 5 bases lay outside the gene matches. The CDR3 DNA is TGTGCCCTCGGGACAGTAAACACCGGGGAGCTGTTTTTT. This gives the protein CALGTVNTGELFF.

This clone was found a few times. Other DNA sequences in the sample encode the same CDR3. The rearrangement joins TRBV5-4 to TRBJ1-1; a possible D gene is TRBD1 (5 bases). Germline V CDR1 and CDR2: SGHNT, YYREEE (reference sequence). CDR3 size: 13 residues. Deletions cut 5 bases from V and 1 base from J, with 9 bases between. The DNA of the CDR3 is TGTGCCAGCAGTTTCGACAGGAACACTGAAGCTTTCTTT. It is translated as CASSFDRNTEAFF.

The rearrangement links TRBV18 to TRBJ2-5; D is unresolved. V was clipped by 3 bases and J by 1 base, with 6 bases between them. There are 13 residues in the CDR3. The germline gives CDR1 KGHSH, CDR2 LQKENI. The CDR3 coding sequence is TGTGCCAGCTCACCCAACTTCCAAGAGACCCAGTACTTC. This sequence encodes CASSPNFQETQYF.

The V and J genes are TRBV7-6 and TRBJ2-1, with D tentatively TRBD1 or TRBD2 (6 bases each). CDR1 SGHVS and CDR2 FNYEAQ come from the germline V gene. This CDR3 has 15 amino acids. Trimming shortened V by 0 bases and J by 6 bases, and 12 bases separated the two germline ends. The CDR3 is CASSLAGGNGNEQFF. The CDR3, as DNA: TGTGCCAGCAGCTTAGCGGGGGGCAACGGCAATGAGCAGTTCTTC.

The chain couples TRBV30 to TRBJ2-1; 10 bases align to TRBD2. Germline trimming cut 0 bases from V and 8 bases from J; bases unmatched to any gene: 10. Germline V CDR1 and CDR2: GTSNPN, SVGIG (reference sequence). The CDR3 extends over 16 amino acids. The DNA for the CDR3 is TGTGCCTGGAGTGTAGTGGGGCTAGCGGGGGTCGATGAGCAGTTCTTC. Its translation is CAWSVVGLAGVDEQFF.

CDR3 residues: CASSLATGGGQPQHF. CDR3 DNA: TGTGCCAGCAGTTTAGCGACAGGGGGAGGTCAGCCCCAGCATTTT. The chain links TRBV28 to TRBJ1-5; 9 bases are a match to TRBD1. The CDR3 length is 15 residues. Germline V lookup: CDR1 MDHEN, CDR2 SYDVKM. The trim removed 2 bases at V and 6 bases at J, leaving 5 bases unmatched. The full variable domain, completed using reference TRBV28 and TRBJ1-5, is DVKVTQSSRYLVKRTGEKVFLECVQDMDHENMFWYRQDPGLGLRLIYFSYDVKMKEKGDIPEGYSVSREKKERFSLILESASTNQTSMYLCASSLATGGGQPQHFGDGTRLSIL.

The chain carries TRBV15 and TRBJ1-1, with unresolved D. Germline V lookup: CDR1 LNHNV, CDR2 YYDKDF (reference sequence). V was pared by 0 bases and J by 2 bases, with 7 bases between. The length of the CDR3 is 14 residues. The CDR3 is CATSRERTNTEAFF. CDR3 DNA sequence: TGTGCCACCAGCAGAGAGCGGACTAACACTGAAGCTTTCTTT.

A few counts support this clone. This chain uses TRBV6-1 with TRBJ2-7, with TRBD1 matching 8 bases. This CDR3 has 15 residues. The junction had 8 bases not matched to a gene; V was cut back by 5 bases and J by 2 bases. Germline V gene data show CDR1 as MNHNS and CDR2 as SASEGT. The DNA for the CDR3 is TGTGCCAGCAGTCTACAGGGGGACTTGCCCTACGAGCAGTACTTC. This translates into CASSLQGDLPYEQYF.

This chain joins TRBV5-6 and TRBJ2-1; weak D call: TRBD2 (5 bases). V gave up 3 bases and J gave up 8 bases, with 6 bases separating them. The CDR3 runs to 11 residues. Germline V gene lookup returns CDR1 SGHDT and CDR2 YYEEEE. CDR3 region: CASSSRDEQFF. The CDR3, as DNA: TGTGCCAGCAGCTCGAGGGATGAGCAGTTCTTC.